Below are 8 T cell receptor beta chains sequenced from a single sample in a study of T cells of healthy individuals. TCRdb re-called the 5' RACE reads with MiXCR, one entry per CDR3 protein. The sample holds around 63,000 distinct CDR3 sequences, roughly 17% seen once. The source is a human donor in good health.

This clonotype turned up a few times. The chain joins TRBV5-4 to TRBJ2-2, with TRBD2 matching over 9 bases. The ends lost 0 bases at V and 5 bases at J; junction bases unmatched: 5. Germline loops: CDR1 SGHNT, CDR2 YYREEE (reference sequence). CDR3 size: 16 residues. CDR3 coding DNA: TGTGCCAGCAGCTTGGGTAGCGGGAGACGTACCGGGGAGCTGTTTTTT. Amino acids: CASSLGSGRRTGELFF.

The chain links TRBV10-3 to TRBJ2-3; no firm D call. The V end was cut by 7 bases, the J end by 2 bases, with 7 bases between. Germline assignment: CDR1 ENHRY and CDR2 SYGVKD. This CDR3 is built from 12 residues. The CDR3 is CAITLFTDTQYF. In DNA form, the CDR3 reads TGTGCCATCACTCTATTCACAGATACGCAGTATTTT.

This clonotype was seen only a few times. This chain connects TRBV28 to TRBJ2-7; 11 nucleotides align to TRBD2. V was clipped by 3 bases and J by 4 bases; unmatched bases: 2. Germline CDR1 and CDR2: MDHEN and SYDVKM. This CDR3 has 14 residues. Here the CDR3 reads CASSFLAGGYEQYF. The DNA of the CDR3 is TGTGCCAGCAGTTTCCTAGCGGGGGGATACGAGCAGTACTTC.

This clonotype was counted ten times or more. The chain has TRBV24-1 and TRBJ2-3; D is ambiguous. The CDR3 extends over 13 amino acids. Trimming removed 5 bases at V and 2 bases at J, with 7 bases between. Germline V gives CDR1 KGHDR, CDR2 SFDVKD. CDR3 coding DNA: TGTGCCACCAGTGGCCGGACCACAGATACGCAGTATTTT. Translated: CATSGRTTDTQYF.

This sequence joins TRBV12-3 or TRBV12-4 and TRBJ1-2; possibly TRBD1 for D (5 bases). V was pared by 4 bases and J by 4 bases, with 19 bases between. This CDR3 region has 16 residues. CDR3 in amino acids: CASSSRDGLEGYGYTF. CDR3 nucleotide sequence: TGTGCCAGCAGTTCCCGGGACGGCCTGGAAGGCTATGGCTACACCTTC.

This clonotype occurred many times. The V gene is TRBV12-5, the J gene TRBJ1-2; D unresolved. Trimming cost V 2 bases and J 3 bases, with 10 bases left between them. Germline V gene lookup returns CDR1 LGHNT and CDR2 FRNRAP. CDR3 length: 14 residues. The CDR3 sequence: CASGLPLQDYGYTF. The CDR3 DNA is TGTGCTAGTGGTTTGCCTCTTCAGGACTATGGCTACACCTTC.

Ten or more counts support this clonotype. This chain uses TRBV6-1 with TRBJ2-6; D unclear. The CDR3 is made up of 14 amino acids. Trimming cost V 6 bases and J 1 base, with 7 bases left between them. Looked up from germline, CDR1 is MNHNS and CDR2 is SASEGT. This chain's CDR3 is CASRGGSGANVLTF. The DNA of the CDR3 is TGTGCCAGCAGGGGTGGGTCTGGGGCCAACGTCCTGACTTTC.

This clonotype occurred many times. This sequence joins TRBV5-1 and TRBJ1-6; 11 bases match TRBD1. The germline V gene has CDR1 SGHRS and CDR2 YFSETQ. The trim removed 0 bases at V and 10 bases at J, leaving 6 bases unmatched. This CDR3 is built from 16 residues. The DNA of the CDR3 is TGCGCCAGCAGCTTGGCCAGGACAGGGGGCCGATCACCCCTCCACTTT. Encoded protein: CASSLARTGGRSPLHF.